Each of the 30 T cell receptor beta chains below was sequenced from the same sample in a study of beta chain features in type 1 diabetes. General study points: Moderately but significantly shorter TCRB CDR3s were found in Type 1 diabetes patients in all four CD4+ subsets.

No antigen has been assigned to these receptors. The study reverse transcribed the entire isolated RNA, so it sequenced expressed TCRB transcripts. Only in-frame clones appear in the TCRdb table, and some are missing; sequencing was by immunoSEQ multiplex PCR. The sample yields roughly 150,000 clones, roughly 9% seen once. The specimen sequenced was central memory CD4+ T cells from blood. Source of these receptors: a woman aged 25 to 39 with type 1 diabetes.

This clone was seen only a few times. The chain joins TRBV30 to TRBJ1-2; no clear D gene. Trimming removed 0 bases from V and 8 bases from J, with 10 bases in between. CDR1 and CDR2 from the germline V gene are GTSNPN and SVGIG (reference sequence). CDR3 length equals 12 residues. The CDR3 coding sequence is TGTGCCTGGAGTGTACGGCGGAGAGGCTACACCTTC. Protein: CAWSVRRRGYTF.

This chain joins TRBV14 and TRBJ2-3; 13 bases agree with TRBD2. Germline V gene sequence: CDR1 SGHDN, CDR2 FVKESK. Trimming took 4 bases from V and 5 from J; bases not matched to a gene: 6. The CDR3 covers 16 residues. Written as DNA, the CDR3 is TGTGCCAGCAGCCCATGGACTAGCGGGAGTGGAGATACGCAGTATTTT. Translated, it gives CASSPWTSGSGDTQYF.

The chain has TRBV28 and TRBJ2-5; either TRBD1 or TRBD2 may supply D (9 bases each). Germline-derived CDR1 and CDR2 are MDHEN and SYDVKM. There are 15 residues in the CDR3. Between the trimmed V and J ends, which lost 7 bases and 5 bases, there was a span of 20 bases. CDR3 in DNA: TGTGCCAGCACCACAGGGGGCGCGGGAGGGGAGACCCAGTACTTC. This translates into CASTTGGAGGETQYF.

This chain uses TRBV30 with TRBJ2-5; D is unclear. Trimming left V 3 bases short and J 5 bases short, with 19 bases between. The CDR3 is made up of 15 amino acids. The germline gives CDR1 GTSNPN, CDR2 SVGIG (reference sequence). The CDR3 region is CAWSSILERRETQYF. Written as DNA, the CDR3 is TGTGCCTGGAGCTCCATCCTAGAGCGAAGGGAGACCCAGTACTTC.

A few counts support this clone. The rearrangement links TRBV11-2 to TRBJ1-2; no clear D gene. From germline, CDR1 is SGHAT and CDR2 FQNNGV. This CDR3 region has 13 residues. Trimming cost V 3 bases and J 5 bases, with 10 bases left between them. The CDR3 sequence is CASSFPGSYGYTF. The CDR3 DNA sequence: TGTGCCAGCAGCTTCCCAGGATCTTATGGCTACACCTTC.

This clone was counted a single time. This sequence joins TRBV14 and TRBJ1-1; D not resolved. The CDR3 is 12 amino acids. The V end lost 0 bases, the J end lost 4 bases, and 3 bases lay between the germline ends. Germline CDR1 and CDR2: SGHDN and FVKESK. The CDR3 sequence: CASSQEATEAFF. As DNA, the CDR3 is TGTGCCAGCAGCCAAGAGGCCACTGAAGCTTTCTTT.

This clone was picked up a small number of times. This chain connects TRBV5-1 to TRBJ2-7; D unclear. Germline lookup yields CDR1 SGHRS and CDR2 YFSETQ. Trimming pared 0 bases from V and 3 bases from J, leaving 7 bases between. There are 13 residues in the CDR3. The CDR3 here is CASSLDPGYEQYF. The CDR3 DNA sequence: TGCGCCAGCAGCTTGGATCCGGGCTACGAGCAGTACTTC.

This clone has more than one count but fewer than ten. V is TRBV18 and J is TRBJ1-1, with D perhaps TRBD1 (5 bases). V gave up 2 bases and J gave up 11 bases, with 18 bases separating them. CDR1 is KGHSH and CDR2 is LQKENI in the germline V gene. CDR3 length equals 14 residues. CDR3 residues: CASSPDQGARSAFF. CDR3 bases: TGTGCCAGCTCACCAGATCAAGGGGCTCGTTCGGCTTTCTTT.

This chain links TRBV9 with TRBJ1-2; perhaps TRBD1 as D (6 bases). With 0 bases removed from V and 4 bases from J, the gap between germline ends came to 16 bases. Germline lookup yields CDR1 SGDLS and CDR2 YYNGEE. The CDR3 spans 16 residues. The CDR3: CASSVEGGIGGYGYTF. The CDR3 DNA follows: TGTGCCAGCAGCGTAGAAGGGGGAATAGGGGGCTATGGCTACACCTTC.

This clone was counted between two and nine times. This sequence joins TRBV6-1 and TRBJ1-2; 8 bases agree with TRBD1. The CDR3 has 13 residues. Trimming cost V 8 bases and J 4 bases; bases outside gene matches: 6. Germline assignment: CDR1 MNHNS and CDR2 SASEGT. This CDR3 is CASRRTGSYGYTF. The CDR3 coding sequence is TGTGCCAGCCGAAGGACAGGGTCCTATGGCTACACCTTC.

This clone came up a few times. The chain employs TRBV6-5 and TRBJ1-3, with 8 bases matching TRBD1. The V and J ends lost 5 bases and 0 bases, in that order; junction bases with no gene match: 3. Germline lookup yields CDR1 MNHEY and CDR2 SVGAGI. The CDR3 is 15 residues long. CDR3 protein: CASSPQGVSGNTIYF. In nucleotides, the CDR3 is TGTGCCAGCAGTCCACAGGGGGTCTCTGGAAACACCATATATTTT.

The genes are TRBV29-1 and TRBJ1-2; tentative D call: TRBD1 (6 bases). The CDR3 has 13 amino acids. V was cut by 7 bases and J by 3 bases, with 15 bases left in between. Germline lookup yields CDR1 SQVTM and CDR2 ANQGSEA. The CDR3 DNA reads TGCAGCGGTTCACAGGGTCAGGACTATGGCTACACCTTC. Translated: CSGSQGQDYGYTF.

A few counts support this clone. The rearrangement links TRBV4-2 to TRBJ2-1, with 9 bases aligning to TRBD2. The V and J ends lost 3 bases and 6 bases, in that order; junction bases with no gene match: 12. There are 17 residues in the CDR3. The V gene's germline CDR1 is LGHNA and CDR2 YNFKEQ. The CDR3 sequence is CASSHGLAHSGGNEQFF. CDR3 DNA: TGTGCCAGCAGCCACGGACTAGCGCACTCAGGAGGCAATGAGCAGTTCTTC.

The rearrangement links TRBV30 to TRBJ1-2; tentatively, D is TRBD1 (6 bases). Trimming removed 0 bases at V and 4 bases at J, with 12 bases between. Germline V gene sequence: CDR1 GTSNPN, CDR2 SVGIG (reference sequence). This CDR3 spans 14 amino acids. The DNA of the CDR3 is TGTGCCTGGAGTGTAAGACAGGAGCTCTATGGCTACACCTTC. Translating it yields CAWSVRQELYGYTF.

In this sample, this clone turned up a few times. In the same sample, other DNA sequences code for this CDR3. The chain carries TRBV5-1 and TRBJ2-7; 7 nucleotides line up with TRBD1. CDR1 is SGHRS and CDR2 is YFSETQ in the germline V gene. J was trimmed by 2 bases and V by 4 bases; bases with no gene match: 6. The CDR3 is 14 amino acids. In DNA form, the CDR3 reads TGCGCCAGCAGCCCGACAGGGACCACCTACGAGCAGTACTTC. This gives the protein CASSPTGTTYEQYF. Together with reference TRBV5-1 and TRBJ2-7, the CDR3 gives the full variable domain: KAGVTQTPRYLIKTRGQQVTLSCSPISGHRSVSWYQQTPGQGLQFLFEYFSETQRNKGNFPGRFSGRQFSNSRSEMNVSTLELGDSALYLCASSPTGTTYEQYFGPGTRLTVT.

CDR3 DNA: TGTGCCAGCAGCAGCTATACAGGGATGCAAGAGACCCAGTACTTC. It yields the protein CASSSYTGMQETQYF. This chain connects TRBV28 to TRBJ2-5, with D possibly TRBD1 on 6 matching bases. Germline V CDR1 and CDR2: MDHEN, SYDVKM. V dropped 6 bases and J dropped 2 bases, with 16 bases sitting between them. The CDR3 contains 15 residues.

This clone showed up just a few times. This sequence joins TRBV18 and TRBJ2-3, with a possible D match to TRBD2 (5 bases). CDR1 is KGHSH and CDR2 is LQKENI in the germline V gene. The CDR3 runs to 13 residues. V lost 5 bases to trimming and J lost 6 bases, with 12 bases between them. CDR3 nucleotide sequence: TGTGCCAGCTCATCCGGGGTGTTCGATACGCAGTATTTT. It yields the protein CASSSGVFDTQYF.

This clone occurred a few times. The gene calls are TRBV30 and TRBJ1-1; D uncertain. V lost 4 bases, J lost 2 bases, and 11 bases lay in between. Per the germline V gene, CDR1 is GTSNPN and CDR2 is SVGIG (reference sequence). There are 13 residues in the CDR3. The CDR3, as DNA: TGTGCCTGGATAAAACAGTTTAACACTGAAGCTTTCTTT. This gives the protein CAWIKQFNTEAFF.

The genes are TRBV7-2 and TRBJ1-2; TRBD1 might be the D (5 bases). The CDR3 is made up of 13 amino acids. Trimming removed 0 bases at V and 7 bases at J, with 9 bases between. Germline assignment: CDR1 SGHTA and CDR2 FQGNSA. CDR3 protein: CASSLARDTGYTF. The CDR3 bases are TGTGCCAGCAGCTTAGCCAGGGATACTGGCTACACCTTC.

V usage is TRBV29-1 and J usage is TRBJ1-5; TRBD1 might be the D (5 bases). This CDR3 contains 14 residues. V lost 4 bases to trimming and J lost 7 bases, with 17 bases between them. Germline V CDR1 and CDR2: SQVTM, ANQGSEA. CDR3 bases: TGCAGCGTTGCCCCGGGGGGGTACGGCCAGCCCCAGCATTTT. Translating it yields CSVAPGGYGQPQHF.

This clone was seen repeatedly, ten times or more. The V and J genes are TRBV4-1 and TRBJ2-7; 9 positions match TRBD2. CDR1 and CDR2 (germline): MGHRA, YSYEKL. This CDR3 comprises 15 residues. After removal of 1 base from V and 4 bases from J, the junction contained 5 bases not matched to a gene. CDR3 sequence reads: CASSQGGLAVYEQYF. Here the CDR3 DNA reads TGCGCCAGCAGCCAAGGGGGACTAGCAGTATACGAGCAGTACTTC.

The CDR3 region has the DNA TGCGCCAGCAGCTTAAGGACAGGGGGGGATGAGCAGTTCTTC. It codes for CASSLRTGGDEQFF. The chain carries TRBV5-1 and TRBJ2-1; 10 bases are a match to TRBD1. Looked up from germline, CDR1 is SGHRS and CDR2 is YFSETQ. V dropped 2 bases and J dropped 8; count of bases not matched to a gene: 4. The CDR3 covers 14 residues.

The genes are TRBV28 and TRBJ2-4; D not resolved. The CDR3 is 12 residues long. CDR1 is MDHEN and CDR2 is SYDVKM in the germline V gene. V was trimmed by 2 bases and J by 5 bases, leaving 4 bases between them. The CDR3 DNA reads as TGTGCCAGCAGTTTACCCGAAAACATTCAGTACTTC. Its protein product is CASSLPENIQYF.

The rearrangement uses TRBV29-1 and TRBJ1-2; TRBD1 might be the D (6 bases). This CDR3 comprises 11 residues. V dropped 7 bases and J dropped 8 bases, with 14 bases sitting between them. Germline lookup yields CDR1 SQVTM and CDR2 ANQGSEA. The CDR3 DNA is TGCAGCGGTCGGGGGGCCGGGGGCTACACCTTC. Its protein product is CSGRGAGGYTF.

This clone was detected many times. The chain combines TRBV19 with TRBJ2-7, with 10 positions matching TRBD1. Germline V gene lookup returns CDR1 LNHDA and CDR2 SQIVND (reference sequence). The CDR3 runs to 14 residues. V lost 7 bases and J lost 6; bases outside the gene matches: 9. In DNA, the CDR3 is TGTGCCAGTACTCCGGGACAGGGGAAGGGCGAGCAGTACTTC. This gives the protein CASTPGQGKGEQYF. Together with reference TRBV19 and TRBJ2-7, the CDR3 gives the full variable domain: DGGITQSPKYLFRKEGQNVTLSCEQNLNHDAMYWYRQDPGQGLRLIYYSQIVNDFQKGDIAEGYSVSREKKESFPLTVTSAQKNPTAFYLCASTPGQGKGEQYFGPGTRLTVT.

The sample holds a few counts of this clone. The chain uses TRBV28 and TRBJ2-7; the match to TRBD1 covers 8 bases. Germline values: CDR1 MDHEN, CDR2 SYDVKM. V trimming: 7 bases; J trimming: 1 base; junction bases outside the gene matches: 9. The CDR3 spans 15 residues. The CDR3 bases are TGTGCCAGCACCTCTGGACAGGGCGGATCCTACGAGCAGTACTTC. Amino acids: CASTSGQGGSYEQYF.

The rearrangement links TRBV2 to TRBJ2-7; 7 positions agree with TRBD2. Germline V gene data show CDR1 as SNHLY and CDR2 as FYNNEI. Trimming removed 7 bases from V and 7 bases from J; junction bases left unmatched: 7. The CDR3 loop spans 12 amino acids. DNA for the CDR3: TGTGCCAGCACCCCTTGGCGGGGGGAGCAGTACTTC. Protein: CASTPWRGEQYF.

This chain links TRBV30 with TRBJ2-7; 10 bases are shared with TRBD2. Germline loops: CDR1 GTSNPN, CDR2 SVGIG (reference sequence). The CDR3 has 12 amino acids. V shed 8 bases and J 2 bases; nucleotides not matched to a gene: 3. In DNA form, the CDR3 reads TGTGCCGTTGGACTAGCGGCCTACGAGCAGTACTTC. It yields the protein CAVGLAAYEQYF.

The genes are TRBV30 and TRBJ1-2; 8 bases agree with TRBD1. The CDR3 sequence is 12 residues long. Trimming cost V 8 bases and J 8 bases; bases outside gene matches: 10. CDR1 and CDR2 from the germline V gene are GTSNPN and SVGIG (reference sequence). This chain's CDR3 is CAGRQGYEGYTF. CDR3 DNA: TGTGCCGGACGACAGGGGTATGAAGGCTACACCTTC.

CDR3 in DNA: TGTGCCAGCAGACCAGGCGGACTTTTTGAAAAACTGTTTTTT. Protein: CASRPGGLFEKLFF. The chain couples TRBV27 to TRBJ1-4, with D hard to call. The germline CDR1 and CDR2 sequences are MNHEY and SMNVEV (reference sequence). This CDR3 is built from 14 residues. The V end lost 6 bases, the J end lost 7 bases, and 15 bases lay between the germline ends.